What follows are 26 T cell receptor beta chains derived from one specimen sequenced in a study of beta chain features in type 1 diabetes. Reverse transcribing all isolated RNA meant expressed TCRB transcripts were sequenced. Here immunoSEQ multiplex PCR was the method, and the copy in TCRdb shows in-frame clones only, minus some. The repertoire holds around 350,000 clones, with 10% to 15% as singletons. Sequencing used naive CD4+ T cells from blood. These receptor sequences come from a young man in good health.

A few counts support this clone. The rearrangement joins TRBV30 to TRBJ1-5; the D is unclear. Germline lookup yields CDR1 GTSNPN and CDR2 SVGIG (reference sequence). V dropped 3 bases and J dropped 2 bases, with 17 bases sitting between them. The CDR3 runs 16 residues. DNA of the CDR3: TGTGCCTGGAGCCAAGGAGGGATTCAGGGCAATCAGCCCCAGCATTTT. It is translated as CAWSQGGIQGNQPQHF.

In this sample, this clone turned up once. The chain carries TRBV5-1 and TRBJ2-5; D is possibly TRBD2 (5 bases). The CDR3 spans 14 residues. The germline V gene encodes CDR1 SGHRS and CDR2 YFSETQ. V was shortened by 2 bases and J by 1 base, with 9 bases between the two germline ends. As DNA, the CDR3 is TGCGCCAGCAGCTTTCCAGCGGCCCAAGAGACCCAGTACTTC. Translated: CASSFPAAQETQYF.

This clone was detected a few times. The chain recombines TRBV19 with TRBJ2-5, with a tentative D call TRBD1 (5 bases). The V and J ends lost 6 bases and 2 bases respectively, with 19 bases between them. The germline V gene encodes CDR1 LNHDA and CDR2 SQIVND (reference sequence). The CDR3 sequence is 16 residues long. CDR3 protein: CASRTLGQAEQETQYF. CDR3 nucleotides: TGTGCCAGTAGGACCCTGGGGCAGGCCGAACAAGAGACCCAGTACTTC.

V and J are TRBV4-2 and TRBJ2-3; D unclear. The length of the CDR3 is 15 residues. The germline gives CDR1 LGHNA, CDR2 YNFKEQ. V was shortened by 4 bases and J by 4 bases, with 15 bases between the two germline ends. The CDR3 nucleotides are TGTGCCAGCAGCCTCTTAACTCCAGGCCCAGATACGCAGTATTTT. It is translated as CASSLLTPGPDTQYF.

This clone showed up just a few times. This sequence joins TRBV6-6 and TRBJ2-4, with 9 positions matching TRBD1. The CDR3 has 11 residues. V shed 5 bases, J shed 15 bases, and the junction held 5 bases outside the gene matches. Germline V gene data show CDR1 as MNHNY and CDR2 as SVGAGI (reference sequence). CDR3 sequence: CASSHGQGPYF. DNA of the CDR3: TGTGCCAGCAGTCACGGACAGGGGCCGTACTTC.

This clone came up a few times. This chain links TRBV15 with TRBJ2-2; 7 bases line up with TRBD2. The CDR3 runs 16 residues. The V gene's germline CDR1 is LNHNV and CDR2 YYDKDF (reference sequence). V dropped 1 base and J dropped 1; count of bases not matched to a gene: 3. The DNA of the CDR3 is TGTGCCACCAGCAGAGCCCCGGGGGGGAACACCGGGGAGCTGTTTTTT. Its protein is CATSRAPGGNTGELFF.

This clone came up a few times. The rearrangement joins TRBV6-5 to TRBJ2-7; D unresolved. The germline CDR1 and CDR2 sequences are MNHEY and SVGAGI. The V gene lost 9 bases and the J gene lost 3 bases, with 15 bases spanning the gap. The length of the CDR3 is 13 residues. The chain's CDR3 is CASSVTVFYEQYF. In nucleotides, the CDR3 is TGTGCCAGTTCCGTAACGGTTTTCTACGAGCAGTACTTC.

This clone was counted a few times. The chain is built from TRBV18 and TRBJ2-5; TRBD1 aligns across 7 bases. The CDR3 sequence is 16 residues long. The V gene's germline CDR1 is KGHSH and CDR2 LQKENI. The trim removed 0 bases at V and 8 bases at J, leaving 12 bases unmatched. CDR3 sequence: CASSPPGTQGSVTQYF. The CDR3 DNA sequence: TGTGCCAGCTCACCACCGGGCACACAGGGGTCCGTTACCCAGTACTTC.

The chain is built from TRBV18 and TRBJ1-1; the match to TRBD1 covers 9 bases. The CDR3 consists of 16 residues. V dropped 3 bases and J dropped 4; count of bases not matched to a gene: 9. Per the germline V gene, CDR1 is KGHSH and CDR2 is LQKENI. In DNA, the CDR3 is TGTGCCAGCTCACCTTACGAGGACAGGGGCGGCACTGAAGCTTTCTTT. Translated, it gives CASSPYEDRGGTEAFF.

This clone was observed a handful of times. The V and J genes are TRBV6-5 and TRBJ1-1; 9 nucleotides line up with TRBD1. The ends lost 6 bases at V and 0 bases at J; junction bases unmatched: 5. The CDR3 has 15 residues. CDR1 MNHEY and CDR2 SVGAGI come from the germline V gene. CDR3 protein: CASRRDRDLNTEAFF. In DNA, the CDR3 is TGTGCCAGCAGGCGGGACAGGGATTTGAACACTGAAGCTTTCTTT.

The CDR3 region has the DNA TGTGCCAGCAGCCCTCACAATAAGGGGTACGAGCAGTACTTC. It translates to CASSPHNKGYEQYF. The chain employs TRBV7-2 and TRBJ2-7, with a weak D call TRBD1 (5 bases). Germline V lookup: CDR1 SGHTA, CDR2 FQGNSA. This CDR3 region has 14 residues. Trimming left V 5 bases short and J 4 bases short, with 15 bases between.

The V call is TRBV4-2, the J call TRBJ2-5, with D possibly being TRBD1 (6 bases). The J call may be incorrect, as the DNA end agrees better with TRBJ2-7. This CDR3 has 16 amino acids. Germline CDR1 is LGHNA and CDR2 is YNFKEQ. Here the CDR3 reads CASSISPGLPGVEQYF. The CDR3 DNA follows: TGTGCCAGCAGCATATCTCCGGGATTACCAGGGGTCGAGCAGTACTTC.

The rearrangement joins TRBV27 to TRBJ2-3, with D perhaps TRBD2 (5 bases). CDR1 is MNHEY, CDR2 SMNVEV, per germline (reference sequence). The CDR3 covers 15 residues. V was trimmed by 2 bases and J by 1 base, leaving 10 bases between them. The CDR3 protein is CASSLKTTRTDTQYF. The CDR3 nucleotides are TGTGCCAGCAGTTTAAAGACTACCCGCACAGATACGCAGTATTTT.

This chain joins TRBV5-1 and TRBJ2-7, with 7 bases that match TRBD2. Germline trimming cut 7 bases from V and 2 bases from J; bases unmatched to any gene: 6. The CDR3 has 13 amino acids. Germline V gene data show CDR1 as SGHRS and CDR2 as YFSETQ. The chain's CDR3 is CASAGLRAYEQYF. Here the CDR3 DNA reads TGCGCCAGCGCGGGACTAAGAGCCTACGAGCAGTACTTC.

The chain joins TRBV4-3 to TRBJ2-7, with TRBD1 matching over 8 bases. The CDR3 extends over 15 amino acids. V was clipped by 2 bases and J by 5 bases; unmatched bases: 8. The germline V gene encodes CDR1 LGHNA and CDR2 YSLEER. The CDR3 spells CASSQLYLTGDEQYF. The CDR3 DNA sequence: TGCGCCAGCAGCCAACTTTACCTGACAGGGGACGAGCAGTACTTC.

This clone was observed a few times. V usage is TRBV19 and J usage is TRBJ2-3; 8 bases are a match to TRBD1. CDR3 length: 14 amino acids. The V gene end was trimmed by 7 bases and the J gene end by 3 bases; junction bases not matched to a gene: 6. From germline, CDR1 is LNHDA and CDR2 SQIVND (reference sequence). Here the CDR3 reads CASTTGGGTDTQYF. The CDR3 bases are TGTGCCAGTACCACAGGGGGTGGGACAGATACGCAGTATTTT.

The chain recombines TRBV5-1 with TRBJ2-1; 8 bases align to TRBD2. J was trimmed by 7 bases and V by 2 bases; bases with no gene match: 8. This CDR3 has 15 amino acids. The germline V gene encodes CDR1 SGHRS and CDR2 YFSETQ. The CDR3 sequence: CASSLLAENRNEQFF. In DNA, the CDR3 is TGCGCCAGCAGCTTACTAGCGGAAAACAGGAATGAGCAGTTCTTC.

The rearrangement uses TRBV5-4 and TRBJ1-1; the D is unclear. This CDR3 contains 14 residues. Germline V gene data show CDR1 as SGHNT and CDR2 as YYREEE (reference sequence). With 4 bases removed from V and 6 bases from J, the gap between germline ends came to 16 bases. Written as DNA, the CDR3 is TGTGCCAGCAGCACCCCGTTCGAGGGCCCTGAAGCTTTCTTT. It encodes CASSTPFEGPEAFF.

The rearrangement joins TRBV7-2 to TRBJ2-7; possibly TRBD1 for D (6 bases). The germline V gene has CDR1 SGHTA and CDR2 FQGNSA. The CDR3 spans 14 residues. The V end was cut by 5 bases, the J end by 2 bases, with 13 bases between. The CDR3 sequence is CASSPGQLAYEQYF. The CDR3 coding sequence is TGTGCCAGCAGCCCCGGACAGTTAGCCTACGAGCAGTACTTC.

This clone was seen a handful of times. The chain has TRBV29-1 and TRBJ2-7; D is possibly TRBD2 (5 bases). Germline CDR1 and CDR2: SQVTM and ANQGSEA. The CDR3 runs to 13 residues. V lost 6 bases to trimming and J lost 2 bases, with 14 bases between them. The CDR3 is CSVPVPGAYEQYF. DNA of the CDR3: TGCAGCGTCCCTGTCCCCGGGGCCTACGAGCAGTACTTC.

This clone has just a few counts. The chain carries TRBV15 and TRBJ2-7; 7 positions match TRBD1. The germline V gene has CDR1 LNHNV and CDR2 YYDKDF (reference sequence). V dropped 1 base and J dropped 10; count of bases not matched to a gene: 16. This CDR3 contains 16 residues. CDR3 sequence reads: CATSRGVRDRSLNQYF. CDR3 sequence (DNA): TGTGCCACCAGCAGAGGAGTCCGGGACAGAAGTCTAAATCAGTACTTC.

This chain joins TRBV19 and TRBJ1-5; a possible D gene is TRBD1 (6 bases). V was trimmed by 3 bases and J by 11 bases, leaving 11 bases between them. CDR3 length: 12 amino acids. In germline, CDR1 is LNHDA, CDR2 SQIVND (reference sequence). The CDR3 sequence is CASSIRAGAQHF. The CDR3 DNA follows: TGTGCCAGTAGTATTCGGGCAGGGGCCCAGCATTTT.

The V and J genes are TRBV27 and TRBJ2-7; 7 bases are shared with TRBD1. This CDR3 spans 14 amino acids. V lost 4 bases to trimming and J lost 3 bases; unmatched junction nucleotides: 6. Germline CDR1 reads MNHEY; CDR2 reads SMNVEV (reference sequence). This CDR3 is CASSSSGQNYEQYF. The CDR3 DNA is TGTGCCAGCAGTTCATCGGGACAGAACTACGAGCAGTACTTC.

This clone was counted only a few times. The chain carries TRBV18 and TRBJ2-5; D may be TRBD1 (5 bases). Trimming stripped 3 bases from V and 3 bases from J, with 11 bases between. CDR3 length: 14 amino acids. Germline V lookup: CDR1 KGHSH, CDR2 LQKENI. DNA for the CDR3: TGTGCCAGCTCACCGAAGGGGCGAGAAGAGACCCAGTACTTC. Its protein is CASSPKGREETQYF.

This clone was observed a few times. The chain carries TRBV18 and TRBJ2-1; the match to TRBD2 covers 10 bases. The CDR3 has 17 residues. The germline V gene has CDR1 KGHSH and CDR2 LQKENI. After removal of 0 bases from V and 3 bases from J, the junction contained 5 bases not matched to a gene. CDR3 sequence: CASSPPTGLADYNEQFF. The CDR3 DNA reads TGTGCCAGCTCACCACCAACCGGACTAGCGGACTACAATGAGCAGTTCTTC.

V usage is TRBV12-5 and J usage is TRBJ2-1, with a tentative D call TRBD2 (5 bases). This CDR3 is 13 amino acids long. V was shortened by 4 bases and J by 9 bases, with 13 bases between the two germline ends. Germline V lookup: CDR1 LGHNT, CDR2 FRNRAP. The chain's CDR3 is CASGSSFGGEQFF. The CDR3 coding sequence is TGTGCTAGTGGTTCATCATTCGGAGGTGAGCAGTTCTTC.